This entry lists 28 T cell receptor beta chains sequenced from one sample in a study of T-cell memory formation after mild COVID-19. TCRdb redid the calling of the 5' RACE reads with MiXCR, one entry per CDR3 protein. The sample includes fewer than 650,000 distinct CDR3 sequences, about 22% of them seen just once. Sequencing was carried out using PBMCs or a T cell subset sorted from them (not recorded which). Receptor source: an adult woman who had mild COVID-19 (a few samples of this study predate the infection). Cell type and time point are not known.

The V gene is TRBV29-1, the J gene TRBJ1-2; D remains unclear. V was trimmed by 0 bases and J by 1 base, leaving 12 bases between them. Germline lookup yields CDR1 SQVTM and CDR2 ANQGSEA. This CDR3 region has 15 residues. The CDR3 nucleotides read TGCAGCGTTGAAGAGGGCCAGGCGAGTAACTATGGCTACACCTTC. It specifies CSVEEGQASNYGYTF. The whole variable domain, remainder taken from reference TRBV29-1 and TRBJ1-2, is SAVISQKPSRDICQRGTSLTIQCQVDSQVTMMFWYRQQPGQSLTLIATANQGSEATYESGFVIDKFPISRPNLTFSTLTVSNMSPEDSSIYLCSVEEGQASNYGYTFGSGTRLTVV.

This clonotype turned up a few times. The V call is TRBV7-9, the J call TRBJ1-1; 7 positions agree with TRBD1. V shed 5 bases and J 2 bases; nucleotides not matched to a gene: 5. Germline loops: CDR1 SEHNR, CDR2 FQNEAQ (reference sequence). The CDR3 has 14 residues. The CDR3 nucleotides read TGTGCCAGCAGCCCGTGGGACAGCAACACTGAAGCTTTCTTT. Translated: CASSPWDSNTEAFF.

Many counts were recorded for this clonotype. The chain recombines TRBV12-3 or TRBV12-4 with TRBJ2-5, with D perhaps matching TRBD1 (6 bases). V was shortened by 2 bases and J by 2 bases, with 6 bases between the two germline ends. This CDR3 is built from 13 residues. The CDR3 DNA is TGTGCCAGCAGTTTAAGGGGGCAAGAGACCCAGTACTTC. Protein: CASSLRGQETQYF.

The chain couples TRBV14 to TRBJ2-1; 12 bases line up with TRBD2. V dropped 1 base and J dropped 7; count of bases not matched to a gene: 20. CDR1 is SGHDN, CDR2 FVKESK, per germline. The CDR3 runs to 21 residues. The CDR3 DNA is TGTGCCAGCAGCCAAGTGGTCCGCCTAGCGGGGGGGCGTACGTTTCGAAATGAGCAGTTCTTC. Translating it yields CASSQVVRLAGGRTFRNEQFF.

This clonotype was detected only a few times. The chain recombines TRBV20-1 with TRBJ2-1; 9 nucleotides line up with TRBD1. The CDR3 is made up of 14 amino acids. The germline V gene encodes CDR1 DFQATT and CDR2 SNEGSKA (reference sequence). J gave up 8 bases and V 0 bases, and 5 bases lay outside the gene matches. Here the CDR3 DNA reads TGCAGTGCTAGAGATGGAGGGACAGGGTATGAGCAGTTCTTC. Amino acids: CSARDGGTGYEQFF.

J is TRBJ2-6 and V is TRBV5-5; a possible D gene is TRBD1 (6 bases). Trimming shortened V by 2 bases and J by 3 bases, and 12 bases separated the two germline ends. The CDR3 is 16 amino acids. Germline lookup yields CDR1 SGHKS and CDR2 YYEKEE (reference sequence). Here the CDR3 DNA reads TGTGCCAGCAGCTTTGATCCAGGGGTTGGGGCCAACGTCCTGACTTTC. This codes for CASSFDPGVGANVLTF.

Here the CDR3 DNA reads TGTGCCAGCAGCAACCTTAATTGGCGGGACACAGATACGCAGTATTTT. Translating it yields CASSNLNWRDTDTQYF. This sequence joins TRBV7-9 and TRBJ2-3, with D possibly being TRBD2 (6 bases). Germline CDR1 reads SEHNR; CDR2 reads FQNEAQ (reference sequence). The V end lost 5 bases, the J end lost 2 bases, and 17 bases lay between the germline ends. The CDR3 extends over 16 amino acids.

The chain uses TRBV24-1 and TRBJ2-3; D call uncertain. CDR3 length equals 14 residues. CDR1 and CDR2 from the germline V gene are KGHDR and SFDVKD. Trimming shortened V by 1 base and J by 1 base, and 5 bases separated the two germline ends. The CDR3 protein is CATSDFGRTDTQYF. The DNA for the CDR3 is TGTGCCACCAGTGATTTCGGACGCACAGATACGCAGTATTTT.

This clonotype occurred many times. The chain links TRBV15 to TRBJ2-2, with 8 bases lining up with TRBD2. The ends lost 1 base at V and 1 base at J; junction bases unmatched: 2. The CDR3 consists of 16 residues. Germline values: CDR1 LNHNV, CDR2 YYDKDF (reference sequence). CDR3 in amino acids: CATSRGAGENTGELFF. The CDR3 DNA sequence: TGTGCCACCAGCAGAGGAGCGGGAGAGAACACCGGGGAGCTGTTTTTT.

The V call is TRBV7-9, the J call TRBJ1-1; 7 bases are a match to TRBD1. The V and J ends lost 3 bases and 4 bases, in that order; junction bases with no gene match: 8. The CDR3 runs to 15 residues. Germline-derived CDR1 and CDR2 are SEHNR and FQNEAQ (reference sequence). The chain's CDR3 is CASSLGDRDGTEAFF. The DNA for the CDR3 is TGTGCCAGCAGCTTGGGCGACAGGGACGGCACTGAAGCTTTCTTT.

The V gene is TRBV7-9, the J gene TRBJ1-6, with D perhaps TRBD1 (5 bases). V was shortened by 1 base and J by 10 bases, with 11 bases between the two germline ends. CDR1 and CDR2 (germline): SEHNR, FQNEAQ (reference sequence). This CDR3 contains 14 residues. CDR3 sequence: CASSLVEGVSPLHF. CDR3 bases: TGTGCCAGCAGCTTAGTTGAAGGGGTCTCACCCCTCCACTTT.

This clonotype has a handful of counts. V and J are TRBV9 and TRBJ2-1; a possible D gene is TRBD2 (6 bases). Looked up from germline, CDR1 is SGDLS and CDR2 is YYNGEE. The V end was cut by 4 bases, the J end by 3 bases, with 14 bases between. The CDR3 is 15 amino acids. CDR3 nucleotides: TGTGCCAGCAGCTCCCGGGGACTGGACTACAATGAGCAGTTCTTC. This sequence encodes CASSSRGLDYNEQFF.

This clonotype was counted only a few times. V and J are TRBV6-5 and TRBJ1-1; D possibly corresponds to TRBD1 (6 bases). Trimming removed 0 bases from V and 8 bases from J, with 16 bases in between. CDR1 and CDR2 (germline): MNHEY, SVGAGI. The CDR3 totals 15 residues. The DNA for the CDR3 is TGTGCCAGCAGTTACTCCACGACAGGAGCCCTCGAAGCTTTCTTT. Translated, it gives CASSYSTTGALEAFF.

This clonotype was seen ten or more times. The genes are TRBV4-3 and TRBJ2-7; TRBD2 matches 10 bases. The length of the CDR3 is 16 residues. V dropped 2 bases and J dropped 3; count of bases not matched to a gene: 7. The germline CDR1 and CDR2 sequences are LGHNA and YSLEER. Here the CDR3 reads CASSQRLAGENYEQYF. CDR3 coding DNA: TGCGCCAGCAGCCAACGTCTAGCGGGAGAGAACTACGAGCAGTACTTC.

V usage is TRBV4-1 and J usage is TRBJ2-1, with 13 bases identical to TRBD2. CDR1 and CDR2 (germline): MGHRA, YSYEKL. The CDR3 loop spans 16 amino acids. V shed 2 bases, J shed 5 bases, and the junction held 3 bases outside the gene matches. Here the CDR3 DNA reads TGCGCCAGCAGCCAACCACTAGCGGGGGGGAACAATGAGCAGTTCTTC. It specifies CASSQPLAGGNNEQFF.

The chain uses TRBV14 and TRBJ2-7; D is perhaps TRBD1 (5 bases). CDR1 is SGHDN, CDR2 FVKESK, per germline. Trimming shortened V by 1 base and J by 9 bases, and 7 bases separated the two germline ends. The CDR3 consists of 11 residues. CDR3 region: CASSQVDRQYF. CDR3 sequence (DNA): TGTGCCAGCAGCCAAGTAGACAGGCAGTACTTC.

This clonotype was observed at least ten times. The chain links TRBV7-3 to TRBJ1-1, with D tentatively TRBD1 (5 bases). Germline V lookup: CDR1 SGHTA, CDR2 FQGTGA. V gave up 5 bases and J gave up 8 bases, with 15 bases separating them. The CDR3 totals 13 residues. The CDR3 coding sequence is TGTGCCAGCAGCGAGGGGACTCCCCAAGAAGCTTTCTTT. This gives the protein CASSEGTPQEAFF.

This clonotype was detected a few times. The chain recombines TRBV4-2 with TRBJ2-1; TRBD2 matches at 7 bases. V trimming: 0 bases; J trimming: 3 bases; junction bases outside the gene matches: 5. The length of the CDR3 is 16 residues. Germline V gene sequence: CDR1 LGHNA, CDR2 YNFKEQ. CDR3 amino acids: CASSQELAGDYNEQFF. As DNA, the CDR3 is TGTGCCAGCAGCCAAGAGTTGGCGGGAGACTACAATGAGCAGTTCTTC.

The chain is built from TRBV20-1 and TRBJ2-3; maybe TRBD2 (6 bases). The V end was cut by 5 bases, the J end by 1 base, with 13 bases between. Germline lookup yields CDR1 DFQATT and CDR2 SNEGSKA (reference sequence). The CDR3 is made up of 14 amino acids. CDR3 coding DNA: TGCAGTGCTCGACTAGTGATGGGCACAGATACGCAGTATTTT. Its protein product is CSARLVMGTDTQYF.

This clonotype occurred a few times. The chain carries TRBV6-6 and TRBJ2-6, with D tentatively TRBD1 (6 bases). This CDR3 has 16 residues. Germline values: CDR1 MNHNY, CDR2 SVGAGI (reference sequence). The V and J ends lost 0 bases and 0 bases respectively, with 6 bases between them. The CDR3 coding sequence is TGTGCCAGCAGTTACTCAGGGGGCTCTGGGGCCAACGTCCTGACTTTC. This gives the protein CASSYSGGSGANVLTF.

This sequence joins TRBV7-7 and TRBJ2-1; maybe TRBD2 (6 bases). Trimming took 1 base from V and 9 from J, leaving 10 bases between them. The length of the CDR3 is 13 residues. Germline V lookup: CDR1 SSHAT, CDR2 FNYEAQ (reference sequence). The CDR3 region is CASSLVRAGEQFF. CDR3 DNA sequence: TGTGCCAGCAGCTTAGTAAGAGCGGGTGAGCAGTTCTTC.

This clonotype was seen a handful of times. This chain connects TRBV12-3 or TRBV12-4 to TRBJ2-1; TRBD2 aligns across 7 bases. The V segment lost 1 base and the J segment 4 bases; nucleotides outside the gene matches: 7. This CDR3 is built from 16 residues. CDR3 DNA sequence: TGTGCCAGCAGTTTAGGGTCGGGACTACCATACAATGAGCAGTTCTTC. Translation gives CASSLGSGLPYNEQFF.

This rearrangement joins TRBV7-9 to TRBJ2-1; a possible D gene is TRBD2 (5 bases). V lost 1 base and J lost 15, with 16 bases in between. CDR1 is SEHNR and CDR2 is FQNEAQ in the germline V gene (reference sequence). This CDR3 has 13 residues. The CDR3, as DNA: TGTGCCAGCAGCTTAGGGCTGGATACGGGGTCGTTCTTC. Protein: CASSLGLDTGSFF.

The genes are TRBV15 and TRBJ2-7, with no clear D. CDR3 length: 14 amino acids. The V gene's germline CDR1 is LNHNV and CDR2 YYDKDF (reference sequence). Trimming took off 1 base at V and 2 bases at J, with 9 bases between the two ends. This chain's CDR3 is CATSRGLPPYEQYF. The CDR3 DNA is TGTGCCACCAGCAGAGGTCTTCCCCCCTACGAGCAGTACTTC. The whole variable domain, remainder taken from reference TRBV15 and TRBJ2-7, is DAMVIQNPRYQVTQFGKPVTLSCSQTLNHNVMYWYQQKSSQAPKLLFHYYDKDFNNEADTPDNFQSRRPNTSFCFLDIRSPGLGDTAMYLCATSRGLPPYEQYFGPGTRLTVT.

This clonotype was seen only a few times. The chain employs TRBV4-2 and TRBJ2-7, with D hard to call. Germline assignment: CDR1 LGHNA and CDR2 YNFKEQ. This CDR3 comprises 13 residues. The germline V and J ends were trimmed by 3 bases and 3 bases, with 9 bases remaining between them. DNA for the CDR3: TGTGCCAGCAGCCAGGAACTAAGCTACGAGCAGTACTTC. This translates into CASSQELSYEQYF.

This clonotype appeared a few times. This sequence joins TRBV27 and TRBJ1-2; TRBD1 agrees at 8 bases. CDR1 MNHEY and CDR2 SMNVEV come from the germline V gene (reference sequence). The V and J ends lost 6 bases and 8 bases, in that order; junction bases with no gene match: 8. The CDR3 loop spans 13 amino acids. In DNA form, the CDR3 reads TGTGCCAGCAGCCCCAGGGGGCAAGAGGGCTACACCTTC. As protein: CASSPRGQEGYTF.

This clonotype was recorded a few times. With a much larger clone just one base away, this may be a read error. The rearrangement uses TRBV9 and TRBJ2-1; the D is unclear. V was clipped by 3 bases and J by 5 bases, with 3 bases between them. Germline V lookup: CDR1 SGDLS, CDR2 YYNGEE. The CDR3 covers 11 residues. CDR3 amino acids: CASSGNNEQFF. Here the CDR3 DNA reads TGTGCCAGCAGCGGGAACAATGAGCAGTTCTTC.

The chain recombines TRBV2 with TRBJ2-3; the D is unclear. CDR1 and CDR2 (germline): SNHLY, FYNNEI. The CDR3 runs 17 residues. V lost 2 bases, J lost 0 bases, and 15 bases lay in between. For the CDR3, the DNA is TGTGCCAGCAGTGAAAGATTCCGTATTCCTAGCACAGATACGCAGTATTTT. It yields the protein CASSERFRIPSTDTQYF.